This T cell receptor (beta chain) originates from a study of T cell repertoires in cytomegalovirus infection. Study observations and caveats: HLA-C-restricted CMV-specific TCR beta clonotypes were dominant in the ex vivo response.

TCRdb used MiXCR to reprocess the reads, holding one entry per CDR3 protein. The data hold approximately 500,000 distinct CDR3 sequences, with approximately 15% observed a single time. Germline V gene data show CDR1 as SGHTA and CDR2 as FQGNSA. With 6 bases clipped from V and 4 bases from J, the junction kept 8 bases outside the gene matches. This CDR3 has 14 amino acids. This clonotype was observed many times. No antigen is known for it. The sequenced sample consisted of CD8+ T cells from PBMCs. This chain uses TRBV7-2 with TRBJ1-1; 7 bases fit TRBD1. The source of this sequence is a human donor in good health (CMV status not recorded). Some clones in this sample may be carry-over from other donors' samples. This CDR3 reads CASSRTGRATEAFF. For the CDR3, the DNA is TGTGCCAGCAGTCGGACAGGAAGGGCCACTGAAGCTTTCTTT.